This TCR beta chain is from a study of T cells in Graves' hyperthyroidism and ophthalmopathy. The study, taken as a whole, reports: Most expanded thyroid clonotypes above 0.001 recurred in blood.

Clinical symptoms, serum thyroxine and TRAb, thyroid ultrasound and orbital computed tomography together formed the diagnostic basis. This CDR3 is built from 17 residues. V shed 4 bases and J shed 6 bases, with 22 bases lying between them. The V gene's germline CDR1 is LNHNV and CDR2 YYDKDF (reference sequence). It was RNA transcripts that yielded the amplified TCR beta CDR3 regions. The HTBI set primed first-round TCR CDR3 RT-PCR. Each CDR3 protein is one row after TCRdb ran MiXCR on the multiplex PCR reads. The sample has roughly 420,000 distinct CDR3 sequences; about a sixth are singletons. The table lists this clonotype with a few counts. Its antigen remains unidentified.

This sequence was found in a woman in her late teens or twenties with Graves' hyperthyroidism. The sequenced sample consisted of blood. V and J are TRBV15 and TRBJ2-4; tentative D call: TRBD1 (6 bases). This chain's CDR3 is CATSIRDPRWGLNIQYF. CDR3 bases: TGTGCCACCAGCATTCGGGACCCCCGGTGGGGGCTAAACATTCAGTACTTC.